The sequence of this TCR beta chain was determined in a study of T cell responses to AZD1222 COVID-19 vaccine (dated by TCRdb to 2020 to 2022). Turning to the overall study: TCR sequencing was performed for 230 to 250 trial participants, of whom some 200 were given two doses of AZD1222 and approximately 26 were given two doses of MenACWY control vaccine. Trial participants were enrolled into age subgroups of 18-55, 56-69 and 70-plus years, which contained about 150, 27 and 61 TCR-sequenced participants, respectively.

What the time point label conveys for this sample: about 28 days (+/-7) after the second vaccine dose. Because spike-specific TCR depth and breadth did not differ between the two schedules, AZD1222 recipients who got a second dose at roughly 4 weeks were pooled with those who got a second dose at roughly 12 weeks. The vaccinee samples were drawn from two UK trials, COV001 and COV002, one of which was a single-blind randomized controlled phase 2/3 trial testing AZD1222 (ChAdOx1 nCoV-19) in healthy adults. Trial participant PBMC samples were collected at day 0 and day 28 after the second dose for TCRbeta chain sequencing. Taken from cysteine to phenylalanine, the CDR3 has 12 residues. Left in the record is the CDR3 DNA by itself, 36 bases read in frame from the first base. The germline V gene gives CDR1 as SGHDT and CDR2 as YYEEEE. A distance of 6 bases separates the germline ends of V and J, which lose 1 base and 5 bases respectively.

As regards this clone: Its antigen remains unidentified. Base qualities are missing; no much larger clone stands one base away.

The CDR3 regions of human TCRbeta chains were analyzed by immunosequencing. As for the authors' bioinformatics: Repertoire TCRs were checked for matches against a reference library of SARS-CoV-2-specific TCRs that had been generated using the MIRA antigen-specificity platform. Breadth was defined as the fraction of unique TCRs that were SARS-CoV-2-associated. Depth was defined as the fraction of total T cells that were SARS-CoV-2-associated. Each spike-specific TCR was assigned to its reactive spike region and to a CD4 or CD8 class using the MIRA data. Log10-transformed breadth and depth values were compared by one-way ANOVA with Sidak's multiple comparisons tests. TCRdb carries this immuneACCESS record with in-frame sequences only. Its versions omit some clonotypes, under half of them owing to an unresolved V gene in the studies checked, with the rest unexplained. V and J calls and clone size come straight from that table; D and trimming were deduced from the DNA. The sample data list about 110,000 clones, and roughly 89% of these were observed just once. Jointly, the top ten make up approximately 2.7% of the sample.

The study at large found these results: Reportedly, close to half of the unique spike-specific TCRs recognized epitopes lying outside the regions that are mutated in the B.1.351 and B.1.1.7 variants. The 56-69-year group was small, and its depth increase did not reach significance, likely because of low power. Only five or six AZD1222 recipients were SARS-CoV-2 seropositive at baseline, limiting conclusions about previously exposed vaccinees. Most participants were white British and females outnumbered males, and the authors suggested that clonal diversity may have been underestimated. After two AZD1222 doses, both the breadth and the depth of spike-specific TCRs were significantly higher than at day 0 and than in MenACWY recipients. The vaccine-associated CD4 TCRs covered the entire spike protein, and the dominant responses fell in regions 160-218 and 743-854. Because no day 14 peak-response samples were available, the repertoires could be characterized only after the peak T cell response.

The sample here was peripheral blood, taken 28 days after the second AZD1222 dose. Rearrangement joined TRBV5-6 to TRBJ1-2, with the D gene not clear enough to name. This sequence originates from an adult who received the AZD1222 COVID-19 vaccine. The CDR3 reads as follows: CASSLTDYGYTF. The sequenced DNA: TGTGCCAGCAGCTTGACAGATTATGGCTACACCTTC.